This entry lists 30 T cell receptor beta chains sequenced from one sample in a study of CD8+ T cells in alopecia areata. RNA extraction was followed by reverse transcription into cDNA, which acted as the sequencing template. The method was immunoSEQ multiplex PCR; TCRdb's version includes in-frame clones alone and lacks a portion of them. The profile shows over 120,000 clones, about three fifths of them singletons. The source was CD4+ T cells sorted from blood, collected at week 0. Every receptor here comes from a human donor with alopecia areata.

This clone was detected a few times. V is TRBV2 and J is TRBJ2-1; TRBD1 or TRBD2 may be the D gene (7 bases each). Trimming removed 6 bases from V and 6 bases from J, with 30 bases in between. Germline V CDR1 and CDR2: SNHLY, FYNNEI. This CDR3 has 19 residues. The CDR3 loop is CASSRNRGRLGGVSNEQFF. The CDR3 region has the DNA TGTGCCAGCAGCCGTAACAGGGGACGCCTAGGGGGGGTTTCCAATGAGCAGTTCTTC.

This clone was observed a single time. The V and J genes are TRBV5-1 and TRBJ2-1; D is possibly TRBD1 (6 bases). Germline CDR1 reads SGHRS; CDR2 reads YFSETQ. This CDR3 is built from 16 residues. Trimming stripped 0 bases from V and 7 bases from J, with 17 bases between. The CDR3 DNA is TGCGCCAGCAGCTTGGGACCGGGACAAGGCGTGAATGAGCAGTTCTTC. Protein product: CASSLGPGQGVNEQFF. Complete variable domain (other parts from reference TRBV5-1 and TRBJ2-1): KAGVTQTPRYLIKTRGQQVTLSCSPISGHRSVSWYQQTPGQGLQFLFEYFSETQRNKGNFPGRFSGRQFSNSRSEMNVSTLELGDSALYLCASSLGPGQGVNEQFFGPGTRLTVL.

The gene calls are TRBV5-1 and TRBJ1-1, with D uncertain. The CDR3 spans 15 residues. The germline gives CDR1 SGHRS, CDR2 YFSETQ. V was trimmed by 3 bases and J by 1 base, leaving 13 bases between them. Here the CDR3 DNA reads TGCGCCAGCAGCTCACTGGTTTCGCAGAACACTGAAGCTTTCTTT. This translates into CASSSLVSQNTEAFF. The full variable domain, rest sourced from reference TRBV5-1 and TRBJ1-1, is KAGVTQTPRYLIKTRGQQVTLSCSPISGHRSVSWYQQTPGQGLQFLFEYFSETQRNKGNFPGRFSGRQFSNSRSEMNVSTLELGDSALYLCASSSLVSQNTEAFFGQGTRLTVV.

The rearrangement uses TRBV9 and TRBJ1-5; maybe TRBD1 (5 bases). V was trimmed by 0 bases and J by 7 bases, leaving 11 bases between them. This CDR3 is 14 amino acids long. Germline loops: CDR1 SGDLS, CDR2 YYNGEE. The CDR3 sequence is CASSVDAGDQPQHF. The CDR3 DNA reads TGTGCCAGCAGCGTAGATGCTGGGGACCAGCCCCAGCATTTT.

The V call is TRBV30, the J call TRBJ2-3; 15 nucleotides match TRBD2. From germline, CDR1 is GTSNPN and CDR2 SVGIG (reference sequence). This CDR3 region has 16 residues. V lost 1 base to trimming and J lost 6 bases; unmatched junction nucleotides: 5. CDR3 amino acids: CAWSAGLAGGPDTQYF. The CDR3, as DNA: TGTGCCTGGAGTGCAGGACTAGCGGGGGGGCCCGATACGCAGTATTTT.

This sequence joins TRBV9 and TRBJ2-3; maybe TRBD2 (5 bases). V was trimmed by 0 bases and J by 7 bases, leaving 9 bases between them. Per the germline V gene, CDR1 is SGDLS and CDR2 is YYNGEE. The CDR3 covers 13 residues. CDR3 DNA sequence: TGTGCCAGCAGCGTAGAAACCGGGAATACGCAGTATTTT. Translating gives CASSVETGNTQYF.

This chain uses TRBV5-4 with TRBJ2-5, with 9 positions matching TRBD2. The CDR3 spans 14 residues. V trimming: 3 bases; J trimming: 5 bases; junction bases outside the gene matches: 5. Germline CDR1 SGHNT, CDR2 YYREEE (reference sequence). In nucleotides, the CDR3 is TGTGCCAGCAGCTCGGGACTAGCTGAGGAGACCCAGTACTTC. Translating it yields CASSSGLAEETQYF.

The rearrangement links TRBV7-2 to TRBJ1-1; 7 nucleotides line up with TRBD1. With V trimmed by 4 bases and J by 1 base, 6 bases remained unmatched. The CDR3 loop spans 15 amino acids. Germline values: CDR1 SGHTA, CDR2 FQGNSA. The CDR3 DNA reads as TGTGCCAGCAGCTCCGGGGACAGAAGGAACACTGAAGCTTTCTTT. Its translation: CASSSGDRRNTEAFF.

The chain couples TRBV25-1 to TRBJ1-5; a possible D gene is TRBD1 (6 bases). CDR1 is MGHDK and CDR2 is SYGVNS in the germline V gene. The CDR3 sequence is 14 residues long. Deletions cut 7 bases from V and 1 base from J, with 11 bases between. The CDR3 here is CASTKTGSNQPQHF. The CDR3 region has the DNA TGTGCCAGCACGAAGACAGGCAGCAATCAGCCCCAGCATTTT.

This clone was found a few times. V and J are TRBV7-2 and TRBJ1-5; D not certain. Germline CDR1 reads SGHTA; CDR2 reads FQGNSA. The V end lost 5 bases, the J end lost 0 bases, and 5 bases lay between the germline ends. CDR3 size: 13 residues. The CDR3, as DNA: TGTGCCAGCAGCGGGGATAGCAATCAGCCCCAGCATTTT. Residues: CASSGDSNQPQHF. Full variable domain (rest looked up from reference TRBV7-2 and TRBJ1-5): GAGVSQSPSNKVTEKGKDVELRCDPISGHTALYWYRQSLGQGLEFLIYFQGNSAPDKSGLPSDRFSAERTGGSVSTLTIQRTQQEDSAVYLCASSGDSNQPQHFGDGTRLSIL.

The V and J genes are TRBV30 and TRBJ2-2; TRBD1 or TRBD2 may be the D gene (5 bases each). CDR1 and CDR2 from the germline V gene are GTSNPN and SVGIG (reference sequence). The CDR3 totals 13 residues. V lost 3 bases and J 3 bases, leaving 8 bases between the germline ends. In nucleotides, the CDR3 is TGTGCCTGGAGCGGGACGGACACCGGGGAGCTGTTTTTT. Translating it yields CAWSGTDTGELFF.

This chain links TRBV5-4 with TRBJ2-3; 10 bases are shared with TRBD2. Looked up from germline, CDR1 is SGHNT and CDR2 is YYREEE (reference sequence). With V trimmed by 4 bases and J by 2 bases, 10 bases remained unmatched. This CDR3 has 17 amino acids. This CDR3 reads CASSGGTSVRDTDTQYF. In DNA, the CDR3 is TGTGCCAGCAGCGGGGGGACTAGCGTTAGGGACACAGATACGCAGTATTTT.

The V gene is TRBV6-5, the J gene TRBJ2-3, with 9 bases aligning to TRBD1. Germline V gene data show CDR1 as MNHEY and CDR2 as SVGAGI. The CDR3 contains 13 residues. With V trimmed by 9 bases and J by 1 base, 2 bases remained unmatched. The DNA of the CDR3 is TGTGCCAGTAGGACAGGGGGCACAGATACGCAGTATTTT. This codes for CASRTGGTDTQYF.

The CDR3 coding sequence is TGTGCGGCCCTCTGGACGACCATATATTTT. It translates to CAALWTTIYF. V usage is TRBV6-5 and J usage is TRBJ1-3; D remains unclear. The CDR3 consists of 10 residues. The V gene's germline CDR1 is MNHEY and CDR2 SVGAGI.

The table lists this clone with a few counts. The V gene is TRBV29-1, the J gene TRBJ2-5, with 9 bases lining up with TRBD2. Unmatched junction bases numbered 10, after V lost 6 bases and J lost 5 bases. The length of the CDR3 is 14 residues. Germline V gene sequence: CDR1 SQVTM, CDR2 ANQGSEA. CDR3 bases: TGCAGCGTCACGGGCGGGGGGGCCGCGGAGACCCAGTACTTC. Translated, it gives CSVTGGGAAETQYF.

The V gene is TRBV30, the J gene TRBJ1-6, with unresolved D. Germline lookup yields CDR1 GTSNPN and CDR2 SVGIG (reference sequence). The CDR3 contains 14 residues. V lost 2 bases and J lost 9, with 14 bases in between. CDR3 DNA sequence: TGTGCCTGGAGTCTAGGAACAGTGGTTTCACCCCTCCACTTT. It encodes CAWSLGTVVSPLHF. The complete variable domain, with remaining parts taken from reference TRBV30 and TRBJ1-6, reads SQTIHQWPATLVQPVGSPLSLECTVEGTSNPNLYWYRQAAGRGLQLLFYSVGIGQISSEVPQNLSASRPQDRQFILSSKKLLLSDSGFYLCAWSLGTVVSPLHFGNGTRLTVT.

This chain uses TRBV29-1 with TRBJ2-5; D remains ambiguous. V was cut by 6 bases and J by 4 bases, with 9 bases left in between. CDR1 and CDR2 from the germline V gene are SQVTM and ANQGSEA. The CDR3 is 11 residues long. CDR3 DNA sequence: TGCAGCGTCGTCCCGACAGAGACCCAGTACTTC. Protein: CSVVPTETQYF.

The genes are TRBV5-4 and TRBJ2-3; 14 nucleotides agree with TRBD2. The CDR3 extends over 16 amino acids. CDR1 is SGHNT, CDR2 YYREEE, per germline (reference sequence). V dropped 3 bases and J dropped 3; count of bases not matched to a gene: 3. The CDR3 reads CASSWGLAGVTDTQYF. Written as DNA, the CDR3 is TGTGCCAGCAGCTGGGGACTAGCGGGGGTGACAGATACGCAGTATTTT.

The chain carries TRBV4-1 and TRBJ1-2; D unclear. V was clipped by 4 bases and J by 0 bases, with 12 bases between them. The CDR3 totals 15 residues. Germline V lookup: CDR1 MGHRA, CDR2 YSYEKL. The DNA of the CDR3 is TGCGCCAGCAGCCGCGACACGGAAGCTAACTATGGCTACACCTTC. Amino acid sequence: CASSRDTEANYGYTF.

This rearrangement joins TRBV4-3 to TRBJ2-3; D is perhaps TRBD1 or TRBD2 (6 bases each). The V and J ends lost 1 base and 2 bases respectively, with 13 bases between them. The CDR3 covers 16 residues. Germline-derived CDR1 and CDR2 are LGHNA and YSLEER. The CDR3, as DNA: TGCGCCAGCAGCCAAGCTAGTCGGGGGCCCACAGATACGCAGTATTTT. It translates to CASSQASRGPTDTQYF.

This clone has a handful of counts. J is TRBJ2-1 and V is TRBV2; D is possibly TRBD2 (5 bases). Germline lookup yields CDR1 SNHLY and CDR2 FYNNEI. The CDR3 consists of 12 residues. The V and J ends lost 4 bases and 10 bases respectively, with 11 bases between them. CDR3 DNA sequence: TGTGCCAGCAGTGCCCTAGCTCCGGAGCAGTTCTTC. Its protein is CASSALAPEQFF. Supplemented by reference TRBV2 and TRBJ2-1, the full variable domain reads EPEVTQTPSHQVTQMGQEVILRCVPISNHLYFYWYRQILGQKVEFLVSFYNNEISEKSEIFDDQFSVERPDGSNFTLKIRSTKLEDSAMYFCASSALAPEQFFGPGTRLTVL.

V is TRBV4-1 and J is TRBJ2-7; 12 bases agree with TRBD2. This CDR3 has 19 residues. J gave up 0 bases and V 0 bases, and 9 bases lay outside the gene matches. Germline CDR1 is MGHRA and CDR2 is YSYEKL. CDR3: CASSQEWLAGGTVSYEQYF. The DNA of the CDR3 is TGCGCCAGCAGCCAAGAGTGGCTAGCGGGGGGGACTGTCTCCTACGAGCAGTACTTC.

The count of this clone is one. The rearrangement links TRBV25-1 to TRBJ2-2; 11 bases are shared with TRBD2. The germline V gene encodes CDR1 MGHDK and CDR2 SYGVNS. This CDR3 spans 18 amino acids. Trimming removed 1 base from V and 6 bases from J; junction bases left unmatched: 10. In DNA, the CDR3 is TGTGCCAGCAGTGAATGGTCTAGCGGGGGGCGCGGGGCCGGGGAGCTGTTTTTT. Translation gives CASSEWSSGGRGAGELFF.

This chain connects TRBV29-1 to TRBJ2-5; 7 bases line up with TRBD1. This CDR3 has 14 amino acids. Germline CDR1 and CDR2: SQVTM and ANQGSEA. With 7 bases clipped from V and 9 bases from J, the junction kept 17 bases outside the gene matches. CDR3 loop: CSAAIGTVLTAQYF. CDR3 sequence (DNA): TGCAGCGCGGCGATCGGGACAGTCCTGACGGCCCAGTACTTC.

The V gene is TRBV18, the J gene TRBJ2-5; D is ambiguous. The CDR3 loop spans 14 amino acids. The V end lost 4 bases, the J end lost 5 bases, and 14 bases lay between the germline ends. Germline lookup yields CDR1 KGHSH and CDR2 LQKENI. The CDR3: CASSQPNRAETQYF. The DNA for the CDR3 is TGTGCCAGCTCACAACCAAATAGAGCGGAGACCCAGTACTTC.

This chain uses TRBV11-2 with TRBJ2-1; no clear D. V was trimmed by 5 bases and J by 9 bases, leaving 11 bases between them. This CDR3 is 12 amino acids long. From germline, CDR1 is SGHAT and CDR2 FQNNGV. The CDR3 loop reads CASSPDWVEQFF. The CDR3 DNA reads as TGTGCCAGCAGCCCAGATTGGGTTGAGCAGTTCTTC.

The chain is built from TRBV19 and TRBJ2-2; a weak D match, TRBD1 (6 bases). Germline values: CDR1 LNHDA, CDR2 SQIVND (reference sequence). This CDR3 has 15 amino acids. Trimming took 7 bases from V and 1 from J, leaving 13 bases between them. CDR3: CASILQGQNTGELFF. For the CDR3, the DNA is TGTGCCAGTATTTTGCAGGGACAGAACACCGGGGAGCTGTTTTTT.

This chain uses TRBV6-5 with TRBJ1-6; 10 positions match TRBD1. From germline, CDR1 is MNHEY and CDR2 SVGAGI. CDR3 length: 15 residues. Germline trimming cut 6 bases from V and 1 base from J; bases unmatched to any gene: 0. The CDR3, as DNA: TGTGCCAGCAGGGGACAGGGGTCCTATAATTCACCCCTCCACTTT. Its translation: CASRGQGSYNSPLHF.

This clone was found a few times. V is TRBV7-9 and J is TRBJ2-5; 9 positions agree with TRBD1. The germline gives CDR1 SEHNR, CDR2 FQNEAQ (reference sequence). V trimming: 5 bases; J trimming: 5 bases; junction bases outside the gene matches: 6. The CDR3 sequence is 14 residues long. DNA of the CDR3: TGTGCCAGCAGCCAAGGACAGGGGTGGGAGACCCAGTACTTC. Its translation: CASSQGQGWETQYF.

The chain links TRBV29-1 to TRBJ2-5; D may correspond to TRBD1 or TRBD2 (6 bases each). Trimming took 4 bases from V and 5 from J, leaving 11 bases between them. This CDR3 contains 12 residues. Germline CDR1 is SQVTM and CDR2 is ANQGSEA. As DNA, the CDR3 is TGCAGCGTTGGTACAGGGAGGGAGACCCAGTACTTC. Translation gives CSVGTGRETQYF.